These 18 T cell receptor beta chains share one sample of origin, sequenced in a study of blood T cell repertoires in COVID-19. Profiled with immunoSEQ multiplex PCR; TCRdb holds only in-frame clones, not every one. The sample consists of 300,000 to 450,000 clones, around nine tenths of them appearing once. Material for sequencing was peripheral blood. These receptors were taken from a human donor in a cohort sampled during active COVID-19.

The chain uses TRBV7-2 and TRBJ2-3; 8 bases map to TRBD1. The germline CDR1 and CDR2 sequences are SGHTA and FQGNSA. Trimming cost V 5 bases and J 1 base; bases outside gene matches: 2. The CDR3 has 14 amino acids. In DNA form, the CDR3 reads TGTGCCAGCAGCCAGACAGGGGGCACAGATACGCAGTATTTT. The encoded protein is CASSQTGGTDTQYF. Combining the CDR3 with reference TRBV7-2 and TRBJ2-3 gives the whole variable domain GAGVSQSPSNKVTEKGKDVELRCDPISGHTALYWYRQSLGQGLEFLIYFQGNSAPDKSGLPSDRFSAERTGGSVSTLTIQRTQQEDSAVYLCASSQTGGTDTQYFGPGTRLTVL.

This clone was counted a few times. The chain has TRBV19 and TRBJ1-1; 8 bases match TRBD1. Trimming removed 8 bases from V and 3 bases from J; junction bases left unmatched: 8. The CDR3 contains 14 residues. Germline V gene sequence: CDR1 LNHDA, CDR2 SQIVND (reference sequence). The CDR3 DNA follows: TGTGCCAGTGGGACAGGTTGGGGGTACACTGAAGCTTTCTTT. This encodes CASGTGWGYTEAFF.

The chain links TRBV30 to TRBJ2-2; a possible D gene is TRBD1 (6 bases). In germline, CDR1 is GTSNPN, CDR2 SVGIG (reference sequence). V dropped 1 base and J dropped 5 bases, with 14 bases sitting between them. The CDR3 is 15 amino acids. The CDR3 coding sequence is TGTGCCTGGAGTGGGGTCGCTCAGGGGACCGGGGAGCTGTTTTTT. Translating gives CAWSGVAQGTGELFF.

V is TRBV5-1 and J is TRBJ1-1; no clear D. This CDR3 spans 15 amino acids. Germline V gene sequence: CDR1 SGHRS, CDR2 YFSETQ. V was trimmed by 2 bases and J by 1 base, leaving 12 bases between them. CDR3 nucleotide sequence: TGCGCCAGCAGCTTTAATCCGGGGTCGAACACTGAAGCTTTCTTT. Translation: CASSFNPGSNTEAFF.

This clone appeared a single time. The chain employs TRBV30 and TRBJ2-2; tentatively, D is TRBD2 (5 bases). V was trimmed by 1 base and J by 6 bases, leaving 9 bases between them. Germline CDR1 is GTSNPN and CDR2 is SVGIG (reference sequence). The CDR3 spans 13 residues. In nucleotides, the CDR3 is TGTGCCTGGAGTGCTAGCCTTGCCGGGGAGCTGTTTTTT. This gives the protein CAWSASLAGELFF.

The chain couples TRBV13 to TRBJ2-7; unclear D gene. The V end was cut by 3 bases, the J end by 0 bases, with 12 bases between. In germline, CDR1 is PRHDT, CDR2 FYEKMQ (reference sequence). The CDR3 extends over 15 amino acids. CDR3 amino acids: CASSLWSHTSYEQYF. The DNA for the CDR3 is TGTGCCAGCAGCTTGTGGAGCCATACCTCCTACGAGCAGTACTTC.

This clone was picked up a small number of times. The chain carries TRBV7-9 and TRBJ2-7; D might be TRBD1 (6 bases). The V end was cut by 5 bases, the J end by 6 bases, with 11 bases between. There are 12 residues in the CDR3. Germline lookup yields CDR1 SEHNR and CDR2 FQNEAQ (reference sequence). The CDR3 coding sequence is TGTGCCAGCAGCGTGGGGGCGTCCGAGCAGTACTTC. This translates into CASSVGASEQYF.

The DNA for the CDR3 is TGTGCCAGCAGCCCCCCGAGCGGGGAGCTGTTTTTT. Protein: CASSPPSGELFF. This chain connects TRBV6-5 to TRBJ2-2; the D is unclear. V was clipped by 6 bases and J by 7 bases, with 9 bases between them. The CDR3 consists of 12 residues. CDR1 MNHEY and CDR2 SVGAGI come from the germline V gene.

The CDR3 region is CASSPSVGARNEQFF. The CDR3, as DNA: TGTGCCAGCAGCCCCTCGGTGGGGGCGCGGAATGAGCAGTTCTTC. The genes are TRBV14 and TRBJ2-1; weak D call: TRBD1 (6 bases). The CDR3 covers 15 residues. V was trimmed by 4 bases and J by 7 bases, leaving 17 bases between them. Germline V gene sequence: CDR1 SGHDN, CDR2 FVKESK.

The rearrangement links TRBV9 to TRBJ1-6; D is undetermined. Germline CDR1 and CDR2: SGDLS and YYNGEE. V gave up 0 bases and J gave up 7 bases, with 17 bases separating them. The CDR3 runs to 17 residues. The CDR3 DNA reads TGTGCCAGCAGCGTAGGGTACGCAATCTCGGGGAATTCACCCCTCCACTTT. Its translation: CASSVGYAISGNSPLHF.

The genes are TRBV14 and TRBJ1-2; no reliable D call. The CDR3 extends over 16 amino acids. The V gene's germline CDR1 is SGHDN and CDR2 FVKESK. Trimming cost V 2 bases and J 4 bases, with 17 bases left between them. In nucleotides, the CDR3 is TGTGCCAGCAGCCAAATGGCCCCGGGGAATGTCTATGGCTACACCTTC. Amino acids: CASSQMAPGNVYGYTF.

The J gene is TRBJ2-5, the V gene TRBV7-2; no reliable D call. The CDR3 is 13 residues long. The germline V gene encodes CDR1 SGHTA and CDR2 FQGNSA. The germline V and J ends were trimmed by 3 bases and 6 bases, with 11 bases remaining between them. The CDR3 DNA sequence: TGTGCCAGCAGCTTGTCAGACTCGAAGACCCAGTACTTC. Protein: CASSLSDSKTQYF.

The gene calls are TRBV5-1 and TRBJ1-1; 7 bases are shared with TRBD1. Germline lookup yields CDR1 SGHRS and CDR2 YFSETQ. The length of the CDR3 is 14 residues. Germline trimming cut 4 bases from V and 7 bases from J; bases unmatched to any gene: 10. The CDR3 nucleotides are TGCGCCAGCAGCATGCGGACAGGTTCCGGTGAAGCTTTCTTT. This codes for CASSMRTGSGEAFF.

This chain links TRBV7-2 with TRBJ1-5, with 9 bases lining up with TRBD1. There are 16 residues in the CDR3. Germline V CDR1 and CDR2: SGHTA, FQGNSA. The V gene end was trimmed by 3 bases and the J gene end by 6 bases; junction bases not matched to a gene: 9. The CDR3 reads CASSLWGTGGGQPQHF. Here the CDR3 DNA reads TGTGCCAGCAGCTTGTGGGGTACAGGGGGCGGTCAGCCCCAGCATTTT.

This clone was observed a single time. The CDR3 region is CASSGSGGMITGELFF. The DNA for the CDR3 is TGTGCCAGCAGTGGTAGCGGGGGGATGATTACCGGGGAGCTGTTTTTT. The V gene is TRBV2, the J gene TRBJ2-2, with TRBD2 matching over 10 bases. The CDR3 loop spans 16 amino acids. Germline values: CDR1 SNHLY, CDR2 FYNNEI. Trimming at V came to 4 bases and at J to 5 bases, leaving 7 bases not matched to a gene.

V usage is TRBV10-1 and J usage is TRBJ2-1, with D tentatively TRBD2 (6 bases). Between the trimmed V and J ends, which lost 3 bases and 0 bases, there was a span of 24 bases. This CDR3 has 20 amino acids. CDR1 WNHNN and CDR2 SYGVQD come from the germline V gene (reference sequence). CDR3 DNA sequence: TGCGCCAGCAGTGACCTCTCATTGGGGGGAACGCAGAGCTCCTACAATGAGCAGTTCTTC. It encodes CASSDLSLGGTQSSYNEQFF.

This clone was found a few times. The CDR3 loop is CASSLDWGVTEAFF. The CDR3 DNA is TGTGCCAGCAGCTTAGACTGGGGAGTTACTGAAGCTTTCTTT. This chain links TRBV11-2 with TRBJ1-1; no clear D. Trimming shortened V by 0 bases and J by 5 bases, and 10 bases separated the two germline ends. CDR1 and CDR2 from the germline V gene are SGHAT and FQNNGV. The CDR3 runs 14 residues.

This clone was detected only a few times. The chain combines TRBV28 with TRBJ2-1; 10 bases are shared with TRBD2. CDR3 length equals 17 residues. V trimming: 6 bases; J trimming: 4 bases; junction bases outside the gene matches: 12. Germline values: CDR1 MDHEN, CDR2 SYDVKM. The CDR3 coding sequence is TGTGCCAGCAGCTTTACTACCGGGACTAGCGCGTACAATGAGCAGTTCTTC. Residues: CASSFTTGTSAYNEQFF.